Sequencing of this T cell receptor (beta chain) was carried out in a study of blood T cell repertoires in COVID-19. Study overall: The study drew acute and convalescent COVID-19 samples from the United States, Italy and Spain. T cells, B-cell-depleted T cells, or PBMCs provided the cDNA or gDNA that served as material.

Methods used by the authors: For nucleated cells, counts were estimated from reference gene primer amplification. Generated by immunoSEQ multiplex PCR, the TCRdb table keeps only in-frame clones and is missing some. The V and J calls and clone size were taken over from that table, and D and trimming were inferred from the DNA. The data contain 95,000 to 110,000 clones, roughly 80% of them seen just once; the ten biggest clones take up 4% to 6%. The CDR3 is made up of 14 amino acids. V dropped 3 bases and J dropped 0 bases, with 8 bases sitting between them. Germline V CDR1 and CDR2: KGHSH, LQKENI. The sequencing sample was made of peripheral blood. This clonotype was sampled from a man aged 55 to 70 with acute or convalescent COVID-19. The J gene is TRBJ1-1, the V gene TRBV18; D is perhaps TRBD1 (6 bases). The CDR3 region has the DNA TGTGCCAGCTCACCGGACAGTTTGAACACTGAAGCTTTCTTT. It codes for CASSPDSLNTEAFF. Full variable domain (remainder filled in from reference TRBV18 and TRBJ1-1): NAGVMQNPRHLVRRRGQEARLRCSPMKGHSHVYWYRQLPEEGLKFMVYLQKENIIDESGMPKERFSAEFPKEGPSILRIQQVVRGDSAAYFCASSPDSLNTEAFFGQGTRLTVV.